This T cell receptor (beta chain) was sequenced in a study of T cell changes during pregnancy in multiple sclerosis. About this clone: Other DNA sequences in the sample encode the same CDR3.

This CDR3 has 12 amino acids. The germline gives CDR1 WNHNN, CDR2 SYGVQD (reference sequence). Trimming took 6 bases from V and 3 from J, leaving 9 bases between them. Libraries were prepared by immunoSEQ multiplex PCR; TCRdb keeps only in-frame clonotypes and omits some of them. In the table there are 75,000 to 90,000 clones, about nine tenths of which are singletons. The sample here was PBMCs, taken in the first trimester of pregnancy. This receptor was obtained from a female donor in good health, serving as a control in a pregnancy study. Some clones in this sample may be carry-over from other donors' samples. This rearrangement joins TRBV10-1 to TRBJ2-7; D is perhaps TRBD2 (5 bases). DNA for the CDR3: TGCGCCAGCAGCCCAGGAGGCTACGAGCAGTACTTC. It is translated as CASSPGGYEQYF.